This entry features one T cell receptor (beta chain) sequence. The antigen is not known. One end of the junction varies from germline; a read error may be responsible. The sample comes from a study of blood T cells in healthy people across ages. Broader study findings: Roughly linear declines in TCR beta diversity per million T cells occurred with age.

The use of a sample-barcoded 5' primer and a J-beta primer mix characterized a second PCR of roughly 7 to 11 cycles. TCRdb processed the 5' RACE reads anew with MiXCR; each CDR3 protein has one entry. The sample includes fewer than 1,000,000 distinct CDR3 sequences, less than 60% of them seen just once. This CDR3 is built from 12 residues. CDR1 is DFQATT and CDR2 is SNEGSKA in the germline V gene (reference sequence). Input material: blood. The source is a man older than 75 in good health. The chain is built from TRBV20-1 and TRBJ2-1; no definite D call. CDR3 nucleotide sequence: TGCAGTGCCAGAACTGGGTACAGTGAGCAGTTCTTC. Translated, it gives CSARTGYSEQFF.